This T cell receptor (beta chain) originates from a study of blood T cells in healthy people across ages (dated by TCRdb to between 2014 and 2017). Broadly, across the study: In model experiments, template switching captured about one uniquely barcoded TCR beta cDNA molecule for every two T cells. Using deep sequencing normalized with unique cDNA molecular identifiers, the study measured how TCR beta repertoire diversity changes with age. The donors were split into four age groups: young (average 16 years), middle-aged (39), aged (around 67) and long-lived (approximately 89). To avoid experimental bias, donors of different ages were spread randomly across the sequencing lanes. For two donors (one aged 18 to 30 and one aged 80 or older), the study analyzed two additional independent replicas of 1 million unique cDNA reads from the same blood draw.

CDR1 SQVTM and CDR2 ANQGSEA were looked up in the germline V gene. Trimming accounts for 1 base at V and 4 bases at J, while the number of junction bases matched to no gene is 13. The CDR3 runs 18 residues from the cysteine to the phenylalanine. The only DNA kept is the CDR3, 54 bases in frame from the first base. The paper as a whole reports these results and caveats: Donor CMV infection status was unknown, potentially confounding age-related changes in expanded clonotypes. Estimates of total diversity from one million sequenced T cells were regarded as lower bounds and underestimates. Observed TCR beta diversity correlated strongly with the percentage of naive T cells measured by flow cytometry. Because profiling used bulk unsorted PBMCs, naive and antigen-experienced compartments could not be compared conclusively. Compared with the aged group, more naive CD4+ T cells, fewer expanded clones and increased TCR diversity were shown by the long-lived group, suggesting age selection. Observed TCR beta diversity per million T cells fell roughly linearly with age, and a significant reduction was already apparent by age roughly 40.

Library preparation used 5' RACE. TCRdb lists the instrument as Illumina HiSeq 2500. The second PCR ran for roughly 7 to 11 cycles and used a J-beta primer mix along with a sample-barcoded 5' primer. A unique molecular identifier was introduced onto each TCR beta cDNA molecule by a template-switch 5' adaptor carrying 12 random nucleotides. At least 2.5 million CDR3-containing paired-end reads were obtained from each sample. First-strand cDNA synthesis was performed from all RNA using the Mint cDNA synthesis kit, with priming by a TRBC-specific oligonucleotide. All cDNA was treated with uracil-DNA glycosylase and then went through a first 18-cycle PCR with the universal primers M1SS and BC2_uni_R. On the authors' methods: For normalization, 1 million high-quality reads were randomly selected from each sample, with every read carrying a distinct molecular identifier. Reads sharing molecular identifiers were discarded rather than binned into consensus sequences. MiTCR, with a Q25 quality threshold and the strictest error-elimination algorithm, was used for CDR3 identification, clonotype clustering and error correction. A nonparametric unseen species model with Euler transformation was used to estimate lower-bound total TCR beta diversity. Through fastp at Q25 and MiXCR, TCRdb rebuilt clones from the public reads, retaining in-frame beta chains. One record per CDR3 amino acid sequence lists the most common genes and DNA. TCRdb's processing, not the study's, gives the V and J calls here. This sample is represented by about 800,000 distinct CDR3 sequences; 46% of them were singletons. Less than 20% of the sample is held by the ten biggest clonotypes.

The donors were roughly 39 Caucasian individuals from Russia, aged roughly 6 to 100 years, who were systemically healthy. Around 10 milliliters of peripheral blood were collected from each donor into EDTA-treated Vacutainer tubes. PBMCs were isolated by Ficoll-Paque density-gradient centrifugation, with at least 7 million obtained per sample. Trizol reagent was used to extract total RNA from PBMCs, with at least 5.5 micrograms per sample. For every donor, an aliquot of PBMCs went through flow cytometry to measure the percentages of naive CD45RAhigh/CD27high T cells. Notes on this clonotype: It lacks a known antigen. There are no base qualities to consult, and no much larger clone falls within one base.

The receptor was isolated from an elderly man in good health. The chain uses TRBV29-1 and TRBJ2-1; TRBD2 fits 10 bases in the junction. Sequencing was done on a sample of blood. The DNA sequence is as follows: TGCAGCGTTGAAGCCCCCCACCAACTAGCGGGATGGTACAATGAGCAGTTCTTC. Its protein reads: CSVEAPHQLAGWYNEQFF.